This note documents a single TCR beta chain sequence. Generated by immunoSEQ multiplex PCR, the TCRdb table keeps only in-frame clones and is missing some. The repertoire includes a few hundred thousand clones, over 75% of them detected once, and 0.7% to 0.9% sits in the top ten. This entry belongs to a study of blood T cell repertoires in COVID-19. From germline, CDR1 is GTSNPN and CDR2 SVGIG (reference sequence). Trimming took 1 base from V and 2 from J, leaving 5 bases between them. The CDR3 has 13 residues. This chain joins TRBV30 and TRBJ2-2; D is ambiguous. The specimen was peripheral blood. The receptor was derived from a human donor with COVID-19, enrolled during active disease. The donor label of this sample is uncertain. The CDR3 region has the DNA TGTGCCTGGAGTGCGAGTAACACCGGGGAGCTGTTTTTT. It encodes CAWSASNTGELFF.